The rows below give T cell receptor beta chains drawn from one sample of a study of early T cells in non-severe SARS-CoV-2 infection. TCRdb independently ran MiXCR on the 5' RACE reads; one entry per CDR3 protein. The sample lists 90,000 to 130,000 distinct CDR3 sequences; around 12% were seen once. The sample here was whole blood, taken at baseline. These receptors were obtained from an adult who was a healthcare worker with PCR-confirmed SARS-CoV-2 infection or an uninfected control (not recorded which). The CDR3 runs from the conserved cysteine through the conserved F or W. The D gene is left open where the match is weak. Only part of the rows carry a size: once, few, many, or a class if the clone is expanded.

CDR3: CASSQGLANTGELFF
DNA: TGTGCCAGCAGCCAAGGTCTAGCGAACACCGGGGAGCTGTTTTTT
J: TRBJ2-2
D: NA
size: many
V: TRBV3-1

CDR3: CASSLERPNAPGNTIYF
DNA: TGTGCCAGCAGTTTAGAACGACCGAACGCGCCGGGAAACACCATATATTTT
J: TRBJ1-3
D: NA
size: NA
V: TRBV12-3/TRBV12-4

CDR3: CASGAGGSLNEQFF
DNA: TGTGCCAGCGGGGCGGGAGGGTCCCTCAATGAGCAGTTCTTC
J: TRBJ2-1
D: TRBD2
size: few
V: TRBV9

CDR3: CASSESSEPHYGYTF
DNA: TGTGCCAGCAGTGAATCTTCGGAGCCACACTATGGCTACACCTTC
J: TRBJ1-2
D: NA
size: NA
V: TRBV6-1

CDR3: CASLSPGQALYGYTF
DNA: TGTGCCAGCCTTTCACCGGGACAGGCTCTCTATGGCTACACCTTC
J: TRBJ1-2
D: TRBD1
size: many
V: TRBV19

CDR3: CASSLGQGLYNEQFF
DNA: TGTGCCAGCAGCTTGGGACAGGGCCTATACAATGAGCAGTTCTTC
J: TRBJ2-1
D: TRBD1
size: many
V: TRBV7-3

CDR3: CASSEGRGNTIYF
DNA: TGTGCCAGCAGCGAAGGACGCGGAAACACCATATATTTT
J: TRBJ1-3
D: NA
size: NA
V: TRBV7-9

CDR3: CASSLGAGGFYNEQFF
DNA: TGTGCCAGCAGCTTAGGAGCGGGAGGGTTTTACAATGAGCAGTTCTTC
J: TRBJ2-1
D: TRBD2
size: NA
V: TRBV7-2

CDR3: CASSHPSTGSNEQFF
DNA: TGCGCCAGCAGCCATCCCTCCACGGGGTCCAATGAGCAGTTCTTC
J: TRBJ2-1
D: NA
size: NA
V: TRBV4-1

CDR3: CASRDRGGSGANVLTF
DNA: TGTGCCAGCAGGGACAGGGGGGGATCTGGGGCCAACGTCCTGACTTTC
J: TRBJ2-6
D: TRBD1
size: few
V: TRBV6-5

CDR3: CASSPRVQTSGNTIYF
DNA: TGTGCCAGCTCACCAAGGGTGCAGACCTCTGGAAACACCATATATTTT
J: TRBJ1-3
D: NA
size: NA
V: TRBV18

CDR3: CASSLGGQPSSYDEQFF
DNA: TGTGCCAGCAGCTTAGGGGGACAGCCAAGCTCCTACGATGAGCAGTTCTTC
J: TRBJ2-1
D: TRBD1
size: once
V: TRBV7-9

CDR3: CASSGGGFTSSGNTIYF
DNA: TGTGCCAGCAGCGGAGGGGGCTTTACGAGCTCTGGAAACACCATATATTTT
J: TRBJ1-3
D: TRBD1
size: NA
V: TRBV2

CDR3: CSARGPSTHPDTQYF
DNA: TGCAGTGCTAGAGGACCCTCAACTCATCCAGATACGCAGTATTTT
J: TRBJ2-3
D: NA
size: NA
V: TRBV20-1

CDR3: CASSAPTGTGLYGYTF
DNA: TGTGCCAGTAGTGCCCCTACCGGGACAGGCCTCTATGGCTACACCTTC
J: TRBJ1-2
D: TRBD1
size: NA
V: TRBV19

CDR3: CASSLDVGAGELFF
DNA: TGTGCCAGCAGCTTAGACGTGGGAGCCGGGGAGCTGTTTTTT
J: TRBJ2-2
D: NA
size: few
V: TRBV7-2

CDR3: CASSLAGLVGETQYF
DNA: TGTGCCAGCAGCTTAGCCGGACTAGTTGGCGAGACCCAGTACTTC
J: TRBJ2-5
D: TRBD2
size: many
V: TRBV7-9

CDR3: CSVEDRAGISQWANQETQYF
DNA: TGCAGCGTTGAAGATCGGGCAGGAATCAGCCAATGGGCAAACCAAGAGACCCAGTACTTC
J: TRBJ2-5
D: NA
size: NA
V: TRBV29-1

CDR3: CASSLEIGVKRAFF
DNA: TGTGCCAGCAGTTTAGAAATCGGAGTCAAAAGGGCTTTCTTT
J: TRBJ1-1
D: NA
size: NA
V: TRBV12-3/TRBV12-4

CDR3: CASGEGLADTQYF
DNA: TGTGCCAGCGGAGAAGGGCTAGCAGATACGCAGTATTTT
J: TRBJ2-3
D: NA
size: NA
V: TRBV6-1

CDR3: CASSRQAGSYNEQFF
DNA: TGTGCCAGCAGCCGCCAGGCAGGGTCCTACAATGAGCAGTTCTTC
J: TRBJ2-1
D: NA
size: few
V: TRBV11-2

CDR3: CASSFSGTSAYEQFF
DNA: TGTGCCAGCAGCTTTTCCGGGACTAGCGCTTATGAGCAGTTCTTC
J: TRBJ2-1
D: TRBD2
size: NA
V: TRBV11-2

CDR3: CASSLTRSEGNDEQFF
DNA: TGTGCCAGCAGCTTAACCCGGTCGGAGGGTAACGATGAGCAGTTCTTC
J: TRBJ2-1
D: NA
size: NA
V: TRBV7-9

CDR3: CASSFRDPGTGELFF
DNA: TGCGCCAGCAGCTTCCGGGACCCAGGCACCGGGGAGCTGTTTTTT
J: TRBJ2-2
D: NA
size: few
V: TRBV5-1

CDR3: CASSLTGAELFF
DNA: TGTGCCAGCAGCTTAACGGGGGCCGAGCTTTTTTTT
J: TRBJ2-2
D: NA
size: NA
V: TRBV7-3